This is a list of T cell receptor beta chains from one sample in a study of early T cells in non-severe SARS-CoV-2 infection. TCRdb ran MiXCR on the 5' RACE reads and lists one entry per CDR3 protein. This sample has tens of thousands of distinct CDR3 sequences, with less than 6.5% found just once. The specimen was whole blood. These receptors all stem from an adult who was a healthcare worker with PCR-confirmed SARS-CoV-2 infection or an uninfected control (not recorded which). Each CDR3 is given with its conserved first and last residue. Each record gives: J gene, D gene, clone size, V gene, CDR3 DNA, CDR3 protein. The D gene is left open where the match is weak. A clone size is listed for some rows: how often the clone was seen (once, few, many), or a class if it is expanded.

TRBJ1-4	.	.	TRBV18	TGTGCCAGCTCACCCGCAACTAATGAAAAACTGTTTTTT	CASSPATNEKLFF
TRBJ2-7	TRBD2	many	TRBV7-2	TGTGCCAGCAGCTTAGGGTCACTAGCGGGGGGTTACGAGCAGTACTTC	CASSLGSLAGGYEQYF
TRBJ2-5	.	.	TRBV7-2	TGTGCCAGCAGCCACCGGGACTTCCAAGAGACCCAGTACTTC	CASSHRDFQETQYF
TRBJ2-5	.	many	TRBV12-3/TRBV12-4	TGTGCCAGCAGTTTAGCGAGCCAAGAGACCCAGTACTTC	CASSLASQETQYF
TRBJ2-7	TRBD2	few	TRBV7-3	TGTGCCAGCAGCAAGACTAGCGGGGGCCATTACGAGCAGTACTTC	CASSKTSGGHYEQYF
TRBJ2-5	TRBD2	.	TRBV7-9	TGTGCCACTGAGGGGACTAGGGATGGAGAGACCCAGTACTTC	CATEGTRDGETQYF
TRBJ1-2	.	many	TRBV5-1	TGCGCCAGCAGCTTGCGGGGGGCTGACTATGGCTACACCTTC	CASSLRGADYGYTF
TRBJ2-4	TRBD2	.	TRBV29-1	TGCAGCGTTGAAACCGGGACTAGCGCGGGCATTCAGTACTTC	CSVETGTSAGIQYF
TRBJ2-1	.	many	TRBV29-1	TGCAGCGTCGCCAGTATGCCATCCTATGAGCAGTTCTTC	CSVASMPSYEQFF
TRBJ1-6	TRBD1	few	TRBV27	TGTGCCAGCAGTCCCATGACAGGGGTCTTCTCACCCCTCCACTTT	CASSPMTGVFSPLHF
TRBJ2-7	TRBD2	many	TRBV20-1	TGCAGTGCTCCTACCGAGCTAGCGGCCGTGCAGTACTTC	CSAPTELAAVQYF
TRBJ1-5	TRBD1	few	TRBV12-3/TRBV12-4	TGTGCCAGCAGTTTAGGTGACAGGGGCAATCAGCCCCAGCATTTT	CASSLGDRGNQPQHF
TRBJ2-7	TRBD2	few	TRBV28	TGTGCCAGCAGACTTTCCGGGACTAGCGGATACGAGCAGTACTTC	CASRLSGTSGYEQYF
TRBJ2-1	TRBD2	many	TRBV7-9	TGTGCCAGCAGCTTACTAGCGGGAGTTAGGAATGAGCAGTTCTTC	CASSLLAGVRNEQFF
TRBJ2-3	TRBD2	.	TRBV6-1	TGTGCCAGCAAAAGCGGGAGTGGTGGCACAGATACGCAGTATTTT	CASKSGSGGTDTQYF
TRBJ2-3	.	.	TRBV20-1	TGCAGTGCTAGGGTCGAGAGCACAGATACGCAGTATTTT	CSARVESTDTQYF
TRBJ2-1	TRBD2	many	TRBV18	TGTGCCAGCTCACCACCGGTACCGGGACTAGCGGGAGTCATGCAGTTCTTC	CASSPPVPGLAGVMQFF
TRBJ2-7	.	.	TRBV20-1	TGCAGTGCTAGAGGGGTGGAAACCCCTACCTACGAGCAGTACTTC	CSARGVETPTYEQYF
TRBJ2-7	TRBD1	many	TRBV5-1	TGCGCCAGCAGCTCGGGGTACACAGGGGCGTTCTCCTACGAGCAGTACTTC	CASSSGYTGAFSYEQYF
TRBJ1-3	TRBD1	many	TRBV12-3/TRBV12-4	TGTGCCAGCAGAAAGACAGGGCCAGATGGAAACACCATATATTTT	CASRKTGPDGNTIYF
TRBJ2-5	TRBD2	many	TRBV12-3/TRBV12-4	TGTGCCAGCAGCCCGTCAGGGAGGGGAGAGACCCAGTACTTC	CASSPSGRGETQYF
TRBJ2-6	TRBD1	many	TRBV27	TGTGCCAGCCGCCCGGGACAGGGGGCGAAAGGGGCCAACGTCCTGACTTTC	CASRPGQGAKGANVLTF
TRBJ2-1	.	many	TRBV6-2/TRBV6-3	TGTGCCAGCAGCCCGCGGAGGGACAGCTACAATGAGCAGTTCTTC	CASSPRRDSYNEQFF
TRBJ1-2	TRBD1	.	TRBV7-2	TGTGCCAGCAGCTCCACAGGGGGCAGCTATGGCTACACCTTC	CASSSTGGSYGYTF
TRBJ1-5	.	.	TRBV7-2	TGTGCCAGCAGCTTATCCTCTGGGGCTGGGCAGCCCCAGCATTTT	CASSLSSGAGQPQHF
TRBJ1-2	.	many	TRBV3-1	TGTGCCAGCAGCCAAGAGGGGAGCTATGGCTACACCTTC	CASSQEGSYGYTF
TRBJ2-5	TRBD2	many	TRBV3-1	TGTGCCAGCAGCCCCGGACTAGCGATGGGAGAGACCCAGTACTTC	CASSPGLAMGETQYF
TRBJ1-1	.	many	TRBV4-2	TGTGCCAGCAGCCCTTTAAGGAACACTGAAGCTTTCTTT	CASSPLRNTEAFF
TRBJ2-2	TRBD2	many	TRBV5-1	TGCGCCAGCAGCTTGGTAGGACTAGCGTCCGGGGAGCTGTTTTTT	CASSLVGLASGELFF
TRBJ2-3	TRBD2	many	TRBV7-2	TGTGCCAGCAGCGCCGGGACTAGCGGGGGGGAGAGCACAGATACGCAGTATTTT	CASSAGTSGGESTDTQYF
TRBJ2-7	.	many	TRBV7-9	TGTGCCAGCAGCTTAGGCGGCCTCACCTACGAGCAGTACTTC	CASSLGGLTYEQYF
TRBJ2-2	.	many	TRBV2	TGTGCCAGCAGTGAAGCGGGAGCGTACACCGGGGAGCTGTTTTTT	CASSEAGAYTGELFF
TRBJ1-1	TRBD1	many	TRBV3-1	TGTGCCAGCAGCCTTCCGGGACAGTGGACTGAAGCTTTCTTT	CASSLPGQWTEAFF
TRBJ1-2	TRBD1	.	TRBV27	TGTGCCAGCAGCCTGAGCTATAAGGGGGCCAGCTATGGCTACACCTTC	CASSLSYKGASYGYTF
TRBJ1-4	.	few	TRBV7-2	TGTGCCAGCAGCTCGTCGTCCGGGCCGAATGAAAAACTGTTTTTT	CASSSSSGPNEKLFF
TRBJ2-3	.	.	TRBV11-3	TGTGCCAGCAGCTCCAGGGGACAAAGCACAGATACGCAGTATTTT	CASSSRGQSTDTQYF
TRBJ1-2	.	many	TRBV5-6	TGTGCCAGCAGCTTGGAGACCTATGGCTACACCTTC	CASSLETYGYTF
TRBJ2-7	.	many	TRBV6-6	TGTGCCAGCAGTGGGGAGCTACAGTCATCCTACGAGCAGTACTTC	CASSGELQSSYEQYF
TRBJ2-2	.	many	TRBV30	TGTGCCTGGAGTAGGAGAACCGGGGAGCTGTTTTTT	CAWSRRTGELFF
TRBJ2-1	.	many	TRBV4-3	TGCGCCAGCAGCCAGCCCGGATCGGGCAATGAGCAGTTCTTC	CASSQPGSGNEQFF
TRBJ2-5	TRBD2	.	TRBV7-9	TGTGCCAGCAGCCCGCGGGGGGGCGCGTACCAAGAGACCCAGTACTTC	CASSPRGGAYQETQYF
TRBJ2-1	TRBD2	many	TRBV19	TGTGCCAGTAGTCAGGGACTAGCGACGGATGAGCAGTTCTTC	CASSQGLATDEQFF
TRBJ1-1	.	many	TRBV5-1	TGCGCCAGCAGCTCCCTTGGGGGGCGGATCAACACTGAAGCTTTCTTT	CASSSLGGRINTEAFF
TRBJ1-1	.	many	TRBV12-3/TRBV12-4	TGTGCCAGCAGTTTACTAGGGTTCACTGAAGCTTTCTTT	CASSLLGFTEAFF